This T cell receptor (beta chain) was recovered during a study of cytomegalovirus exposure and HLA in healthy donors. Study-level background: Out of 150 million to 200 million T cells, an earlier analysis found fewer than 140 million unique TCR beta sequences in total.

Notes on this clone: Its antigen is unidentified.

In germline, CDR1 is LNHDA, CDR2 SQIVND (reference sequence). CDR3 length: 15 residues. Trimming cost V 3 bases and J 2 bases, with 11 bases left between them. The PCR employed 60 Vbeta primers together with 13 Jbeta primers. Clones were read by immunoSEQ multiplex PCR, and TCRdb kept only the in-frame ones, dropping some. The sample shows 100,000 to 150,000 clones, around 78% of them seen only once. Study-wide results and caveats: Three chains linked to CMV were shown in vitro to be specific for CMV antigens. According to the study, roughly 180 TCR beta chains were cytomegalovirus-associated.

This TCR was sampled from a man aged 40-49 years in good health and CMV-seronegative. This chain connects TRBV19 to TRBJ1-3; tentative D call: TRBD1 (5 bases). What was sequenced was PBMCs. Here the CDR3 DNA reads TGTGCCAGTAGTATCTCCAGGGCGGCTGGAAACACCATATATTTT. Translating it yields CASSISRAAGNTIYF.